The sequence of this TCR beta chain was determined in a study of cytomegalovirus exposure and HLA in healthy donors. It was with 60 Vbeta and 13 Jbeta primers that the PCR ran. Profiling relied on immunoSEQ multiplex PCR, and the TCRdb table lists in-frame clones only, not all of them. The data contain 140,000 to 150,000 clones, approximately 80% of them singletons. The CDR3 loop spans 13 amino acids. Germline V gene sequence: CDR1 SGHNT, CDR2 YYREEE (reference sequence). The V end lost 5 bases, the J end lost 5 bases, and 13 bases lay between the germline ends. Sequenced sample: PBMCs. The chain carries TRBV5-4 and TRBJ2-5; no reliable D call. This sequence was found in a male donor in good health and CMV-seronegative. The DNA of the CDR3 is TGTGCCAGCAGGGGTTTGGCGGCGGAGACCCAGTACTTC. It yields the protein CASRGLAAETQYF.